This TCR beta chain appears in the sequencing data of a study of shared clonotypes between healthy human individuals. Sequencing was performed with immunoSEQ multiplex PCR; in TCRdb, only in-frame clones are kept and a portion is missing. The sample has about 2.4 million clones, more than 85% seen once. Study-wide findings and caveats: Some clonotypes were shared by all four sorted-subset donors, while others were not shared. The non-shared ones had lower generation probabilities than the shared ones. Sorted-subset samples were not fully sequenced, rarefaction indicated.

The CDR3 has 13 amino acids. CDR1 and CDR2 (germline): SGHDT, YYEEEE. With 9 bases removed from V and 1 base from J, the gap between germline ends came to 10 bases. A note on this clone: The target antigen is unknown.

Healthy and HIV-negative, the adult donors had no recent acute infections or vaccinations. Sequencing was carried out using naive CD4+ T cells from PBMCs. Subset meaning: CD45RA+ positively selected. The chain uses TRBV5-6 and TRBJ2-2; unclear D gene. This clonotype was obtained from a man between 18 and 29 years old in good health. Some clones in this sample may be carry-over from other donors' samples. The CDR3 sequence is CATLGGNTGELFF. In DNA, the CDR3 is TGTGCCACTCTGGGTGGGAACACCGGGGAGCTGTTTTTT.